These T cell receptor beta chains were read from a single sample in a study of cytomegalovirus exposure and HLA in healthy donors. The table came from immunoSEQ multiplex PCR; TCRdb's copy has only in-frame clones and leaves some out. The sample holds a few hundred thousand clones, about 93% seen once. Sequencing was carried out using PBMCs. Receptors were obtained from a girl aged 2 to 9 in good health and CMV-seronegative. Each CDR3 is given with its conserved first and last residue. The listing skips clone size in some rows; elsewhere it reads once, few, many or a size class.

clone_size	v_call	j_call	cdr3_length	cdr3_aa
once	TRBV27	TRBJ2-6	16	CASSWTGSAGANVLTF
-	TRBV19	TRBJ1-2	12	CASSIDRGSYTF
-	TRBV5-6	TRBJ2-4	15	CASSFGTGFENIQYF
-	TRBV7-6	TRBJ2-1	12	CASSQDFNEQFF
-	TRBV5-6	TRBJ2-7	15	CASSSSGGSSYEQYF
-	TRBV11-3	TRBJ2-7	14	CASSLDGSVHEQYF
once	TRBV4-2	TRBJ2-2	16	CASSEGTGGAPGELFF
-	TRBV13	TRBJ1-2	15	CASSFHGQGTYGYTF
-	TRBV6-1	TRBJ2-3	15	CASSIRGQLTDTQYF
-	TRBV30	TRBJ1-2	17	CAWRGRGYPLNPYGYTF
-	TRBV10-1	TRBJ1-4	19	CASSEYDKIRTGEREKLFF
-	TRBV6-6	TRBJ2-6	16	CASSAGIRGGANVLTF
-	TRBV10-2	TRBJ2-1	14	CASSGLAGYNEQFF
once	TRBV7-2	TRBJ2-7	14	CASSLVGGPYEQYF
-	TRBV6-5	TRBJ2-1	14	CASRTGLGGNEQFF
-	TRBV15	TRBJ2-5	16	CATSGFYFGARETQYF
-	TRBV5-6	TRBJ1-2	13	CASSLVQNYGYTF
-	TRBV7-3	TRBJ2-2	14	CASSLKGGAGELFF
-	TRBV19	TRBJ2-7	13	CASSIWTQHEQYF
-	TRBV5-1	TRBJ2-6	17	CASRGGSSVPGANVLTF
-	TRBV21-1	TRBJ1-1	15	CASSSTRTGNTEAFF
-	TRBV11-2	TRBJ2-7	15	CASSPLAVTSYEQYF
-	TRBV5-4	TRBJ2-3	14	CASSGGQPTDTQYF